This entry lists 5 T cell receptor beta chains sequenced from one sample in a study of cytomegalovirus exposure and HLA in healthy donors. TCRdb keeps only in-frame clones here, not all; method: immunoSEQ multiplex PCR. The sample consists of approximately 200,000 clones, 85% to 95% of them appearing once. Sequencing was done on a sample of PBMCs. The receptors derive from a woman aged 18-35 years in good health and CMV-seronegative.

The chain links TRBV6-1 to TRBJ2-3; no definite D call. Germline CDR1 is MNHNS and CDR2 is SASEGT. The CDR3 loop spans 13 amino acids. With 3 bases removed from V and 3 bases from J, the gap between germline ends came to 7 bases. In DNA form, the CDR3 reads TGTGCCAGCAGTGACGTATTTACAGATACGCAGTATTTT. It encodes CASSDVFTDTQYF.

The chain couples TRBV4-1 to TRBJ2-5, with 10 positions matching TRBD2. The CDR3 consists of 14 residues. Trimming at V came to 3 bases and at J to 4 bases, leaving 2 bases not matched to a gene. Germline CDR1 is MGHRA and CDR2 is YSYEKL. The CDR3 reads CASSHPSGGETQYF. DNA of the CDR3: TGCGCCAGCAGCCACCCTAGCGGGGGAGAGACCCAGTACTTC.

V gene TRBV12-5 combines with J gene TRBJ2-1, with D unresolved. The CDR3 contains 15 residues. The V gene's germline CDR1 is LGHNT and CDR2 FRNRAP. Trimming stripped 1 base from V and 0 bases from J, with 7 bases between. The CDR3 reads CASGLGESSYNEQFF. For the CDR3, the DNA is TGTGCTAGTGGTTTGGGCGAGAGCTCCTACAATGAGCAGTTCTTC.

The genes are TRBV2 and TRBJ2-7; TRBD2 matches 12 bases. The CDR3 consists of 15 residues. The V and J ends lost 8 bases and 4 bases, in that order; junction bases with no gene match: 9. Germline values: CDR1 SNHLY, CDR2 FYNNEI. CDR3 sequence: CASLRLAGAVYEQYF. The CDR3 DNA reads TGTGCCAGCCTACGACTAGCGGGAGCGGTGTACGAGCAGTACTTC. The full variable domain, rest sourced from reference TRBV2 and TRBJ2-7, is EPEVTQTPSHQVTQMGQEVILRCVPISNHLYFYWYRQILGQKVEFLVSFYNNEISEKSEIFDDQFSVERPDGSNFTLKIRSTKLEDSAMYFCASLRLAGAVYEQYFGPGTRLTVT.

The chain couples TRBV30 to TRBJ2-4; 8 bases are a match to TRBD1. The germline CDR1 and CDR2 sequences are GTSNPN and SVGIG (reference sequence). Losses at the gene ends were 4 bases for V and 6 bases for J; bases not matched to a gene: 2. The CDR3 covers 12 residues. CDR3: CAWTTGGNIQYF. The CDR3 DNA is TGTGCCTGGACCACAGGGGGAAACATTCAGTACTTC.